The 9 T cell receptor beta chains in this list originate from one sample, sequenced in a study of T-cell memory formation after mild COVID-19. TCRdb independently ran MiXCR on the 5' RACE reads; one entry per CDR3 protein. The data contain about 560,000 distinct CDR3 sequences, 20% to 25% of them singletons. The sequenced material came from PBMCs or a T cell subset sorted from them (not recorded which). Every receptor here comes from an adult woman who had mild COVID-19 (a few samples of this study predate the infection). Cell type and time point are not known.

In this sample, this clonotype turned up a few times. The V call is TRBV3-1, the J call TRBJ2-1; TRBD2 matches at 13 bases. This CDR3 region has 16 residues. Germline loops: CDR1 LGHDT, CDR2 YNNKEL (reference sequence). Germline trimming cut 1 base from V and 7 bases from J; bases unmatched to any gene: 4. The CDR3: CASSQAGLAGRNEQFF. CDR3 nucleotides: TGTGCCAGCAGCCAAGCGGGACTAGCGGGGAGGAATGAGCAGTTCTTC.

This clonotype was seen a few times. The rearrangement links TRBV4-3 to TRBJ2-1; 13 nucleotides line up with TRBD2. The CDR3 loop spans 17 amino acids. Germline CDR1 reads LGHNA; CDR2 reads YSLEER. V was pared by 2 bases and J by 2 bases, with 3 bases of the junction left unmatched. CDR3 sequence (DNA): TGCGCCAGCAGCCAAACAGGGACTAGCGGGACCTACAATGAGCAGTTCTTC. Translating gives CASSQTGTSGTYNEQFF.

V usage is TRBV19 and J usage is TRBJ2-7; TRBD1 matches 8 bases. This CDR3 is built from 17 residues. Looked up from germline, CDR1 is LNHDA and CDR2 is SQIVND (reference sequence). After removal of 5 bases from V and 5 bases from J, the junction contained 17 bases not matched to a gene. DNA for the CDR3: TGTGCCAGTAGTCCTCGGACAGGGTTCTTATCCTTGGACGAGCAGTACTTC. Protein: CASSPRTGFLSLDEQYF. Supplemented by reference TRBV19 and TRBJ2-7, the full variable domain reads DGGITQSPKYLFRKEGQNVTLSCEQNLNHDAMYWYRQDPGQGLRLIYYSQIVNDFQKGDIAEGYSVSREKKESFPLTVTSAQKNPTAFYLCASSPRTGFLSLDEQYFGPGTRLTVT.

This chain uses TRBV4-3 with TRBJ2-7, with a weak D call TRBD2 (5 bases). Germline V gene sequence: CDR1 LGHNA, CDR2 YSLEER. The CDR3 is made up of 13 amino acids. Trimming removed 0 bases at V and 3 bases at J, with 6 bases between. The CDR3 sequence is CASSQDAGYEQYF. DNA for the CDR3: TGCGCCAGCAGCCAAGATGCGGGCTACGAGCAGTACTTC.

This clonotype has a handful of counts. The chain combines TRBV7-8 with TRBJ1-2; D ambiguous. The ends were cut back, 2 bases at V and 6 bases at J, with 10 bases in the middle. The CDR3 extends over 13 amino acids. Germline CDR1 SGHVS, CDR2 FQNEAQ. The CDR3 coding sequence is TGTGCCAGCAGCTTATCCCGTCGAAATGGCTACACCTTC. Its translation: CASSLSRRNGYTF.

In its sample, this clonotype was seen a few times. V is TRBV5-6 and J is TRBJ2-7; D is possibly TRBD1 or TRBD2 (5 bases each). The germline CDR1 and CDR2 sequences are SGHDT and YYEEEE. Trimming removed 3 bases from V and 4 bases from J, with 17 bases in between. CDR3 length equals 15 residues. CDR3: CASSSTFGGLYEQYF. The CDR3 DNA sequence: TGTGCCAGCAGCTCAACTTTTGGGGGATTGTACGAGCAGTACTTC.

This chain links TRBV18 with TRBJ2-7; 8 nucleotides agree with TRBD1. This CDR3 comprises 16 residues. With 3 bases clipped from V and 3 bases from J, the junction kept 10 bases outside the gene matches. Germline lookup yields CDR1 KGHSH and CDR2 LQKENI. The CDR3 bases are TGTGCCAGCTCACCTCAACGACAGGGGCGAATCTACGAGCAGTACTTC. It codes for CASSPQRQGRIYEQYF.

This clonotype has just a few counts. This chain uses TRBV30 with TRBJ2-4; 7 nucleotides line up with TRBD2. The CDR3 runs to 15 residues. CDR1 is GTSNPN, CDR2 SVGIG, per germline (reference sequence). V lost 2 bases and J lost 0; bases outside the gene matches: 4. The CDR3 DNA follows: TGTGCCTGGAGTTACGCGGGGGTAGCCAAAAACATTCAGTACTTC. Protein: CAWSYAGVAKNIQYF. The full variable domain, completed using reference TRBV30 and TRBJ2-4, is SQTIHQWPATLVQPVGSPLSLECTVEGTSNPNLYWYRQAAGRGLQLLFYSVGIGQISSEVPQNLSASRPQDRQFILSSKKLLLSDSGFYLCAWSYAGVAKNIQYFGAGTRLSVL.

There are a few counts of this clonotype. CDR3 loop: CASSSRNIAFSNTDTQYF. In DNA form, the CDR3 reads TGTGCCAGCAGCTCCAGGAATATAGCATTCAGTAACACAGATACGCAGTATTTT. V and J are TRBV7-9 and TRBJ2-3; D remains unclear. Trimming stripped 4 bases from V and 2 bases from J, with 22 bases between. The CDR3 has 18 residues. Looked up from germline, CDR1 is SEHNR and CDR2 is FQNEAQ (reference sequence).